The 3 T cell receptor beta chains below all came from one sample that was sequenced in a study of OX40 agonist ivuxolimab in advanced cancers. Here immunoSEQ multiplex PCR was the method, and the copy in TCRdb shows in-frame clones only, minus some. The sample holds tens of thousands of clones, around 92% seen once. Sequenced here: CD4+ or CD8+ T cells sorted from blood, sampled in a trial of the OX40 agonist ivuxolimab. These receptors originate from an adult with an advanced solid tumor such as melanoma, head and neck, liver or kidney cancer.

The chain combines TRBV9 with TRBJ2-7; 8 nucleotides line up with TRBD1. The germline CDR1 and CDR2 sequences are SGDLS and YYNGEE. The CDR3 runs 17 residues. J gave up 6 bases and V 4 bases, and 18 bases lay outside the gene matches. The chain's CDR3 is CASSPPVYRTGLSEQYF. CDR3 nucleotide sequence: TGTGCCAGCAGCCCTCCTGTTTACCGGACAGGGTTATCCGAGCAGTACTTC.

The chain links TRBV19 to TRBJ1-3, with TRBD1 identical over 9 bases. After removal of 4 bases from V and 2 bases from J, the junction contained 3 bases not matched to a gene. The CDR3 is made up of 15 amino acids. Germline V CDR1 and CDR2: LNHDA, SQIVND (reference sequence). The CDR3 here is CASSNRGPPGNTIYF. CDR3 in DNA: TGTGCCAGTAGTAACAGGGGGCCCCCTGGAAACACCATATATTTT. Looking up the rest from reference TRBV19 and TRBJ1-3 gives the full variable domain: DGGITQSPKYLFRKEGQNVTLSCEQNLNHDAMYWYRQDPGQGLRLIYYSQIVNDFQKGDIAEGYSVSREKKESFPLTVTSAQKNPTAFYLCASSNRGPPGNTIYFGEGSWLTVV.

This rearrangement joins TRBV30 to TRBJ1-1; D may be TRBD1 (5 bases). V lost 3 bases to trimming and J lost 4 bases, with 9 bases between them. CDR3 length: 12 residues. The V gene's germline CDR1 is GTSNPN and CDR2 SVGIG (reference sequence). The CDR3 sequence: CAWSLGGTEAFF. DNA for the CDR3: TGTGCCTGGAGCCTCGGGGGCACTGAAGCTTTCTTT.